This is a list of T cell receptor beta chains from one sample in a study of cytomegalovirus exposure and HLA in healthy donors. This table comes from immunoSEQ multiplex PCR, and its TCRdb copy is limited to in-frame clones, with some not included. The data contain approximately 190,000 clones, roughly 68% of them singletons. Specimen: PBMCs. The receptors derive from a man between 40 and 49 years old in good health and CMV-seropositive. The CDR3 runs from the conserved cysteine through the conserved F or W. The D gene is left open where the match is weak. A row's size may be missing; if present it is once, few, many or a size class.

TRBV7-9,NA,TRBJ2-7,NA,CASRPARDEQYF,TGTGCCAGCAGACCCGCCCGGGATGAGCAGTACTTC
TRBV7-2,TRBD1,TRBJ1-1,NA,CASSFFSRTGTEAFF,TGTGCCAGCAGCTTCTTTTCCCGGACAGGGACTGAAGCTTTCTTT
TRBV2,TRBD2,TRBJ2-1,NA,CASSLLAGAPREQFF,TGTGCCAGCAGCCTACTAGCGGGGGCCCCAAGGGAGCAGTTCTTC
TRBV5-8,NA,TRBJ1-1,NA,CASSQGTNTEAFF,TGTGCCAGCAGTCAGGGAACGAACACTGAAGCTTTCTTT
TRBV7-8,TRBD1,TRBJ2-1,NA,CASNLGGQGNEQFF,TGTGCCAGCAACCTGGGGGGACAGGGCAATGAGCAGTTCTTC
TRBV7-9,TRBD2,TRBJ2-3,NA,CASSARGDTDTQYF,TGTGCCAGCAGCGCTCGGGGGGACACAGATACGCAGTATTTT
TRBV21-1,NA,TRBJ2-7,NA,CARGSGTNHYEQYF,TGTGCCAGGGGGTCCGGGACAAATCACTACGAGCAGTACTTC
TRBV6-7,NA,TRBJ1-5,NA,CASSYWGGNQPQHF,TGTGCCAGCAGTTACTGGGGGGGCAATCAGCCCCAGCATTTT
TRBV6-1,NA,TRBJ1-5,NA,CASSDGPGSKQPQHF,TGTGCCAGCAGTGACGGCCCGGGGTCAAAGCAGCCCCAGCATTTT
TRBV9,TRBD1,TRBJ2-1,NA,CASSGGTGTYNEQFF,TGTGCCAGCAGCGGGGGGACAGGGACCTACAATGAGCAGTTCTTC
TRBV15,TRBD2,TRBJ2-3,NA,CATSRGQTSGGATDTQYF,TGTGCCACCAGCAGAGGACAGACTAGCGGGGGGGCCACAGATACGCAGTATTTT
TRBV11-1,TRBD2,TRBJ2-3,NA,CASSPGLAGGHTDTQYF,TGTGCCAGCAGCCCTGGACTAGCGGGGGGTCACACAGATACGCAGTATTTT
TRBV12-5,NA,TRBJ1-2,NA,CASGRGRVNYGYTF,TGTGCTAGTGGCCGGGGAAGGGTCAACTATGGCTACACCTTC
TRBV27,TRBD1,TRBJ1-2,few,CASSQTGNYGYTF,TGTGCCAGCAGTCAGACAGGGAACTATGGCTACACCTTC
TRBV4-1,TRBD2,TRBJ2-7,few,CASSPGGGEQYF,TGCGCCAGCAGCCCGGGAGGGGGAGAGCAGTACTTC
TRBV5-4,NA,TRBJ1-2,NA,CASSVPGVRGSYGYTF,TGTGCCAGCAGCGTCCCGGGGGTTCGGGGTAGCTATGGCTACACCTTC
TRBV7-8,NA,TRBJ1-1,NA,CASSLPPGRGGAFF,TGTGCCAGCAGCTTACCGCCGGGACGGGGGGGGGCTTTCTTT
TRBV27,TRBD1,TRBJ1-5,NA,CASSKTGSNQPQHF,TGTGCCAGCAGCAAGACAGGGAGCAATCAGCCCCAGCATTTT
TRBV6-1,NA,TRBJ1-1,few,CASSRMSTEAFF,TGTGCCAGCAGTAGAATGAGCACTGAAGCTTTCTTT
TRBV28,NA,TRBJ1-2,NA,CASRSRRVGYGYTF,TGTGCCAGCAGATCCAGGAGGGTTGGCTATGGCTACACCTTC
TRBV7-9,NA,TRBJ2-2,few,CASTWTGELFF,TGTGCCAGTACTTGGACCGGGGAGCTGTTTTTT
TRBV5-4,TRBD1,TRBJ2-3,NA,CAISGQRTDTQYF,TGTGCCATTTCGGGACAGCGCACAGATACGCAGTATTTT
TRBV9,NA,TRBJ2-6,NA,CASNHPGANVLTF,TGTGCCAGCAATCATCCTGGGGCCAACGTCCTGACTTTC
TRBV29-1,NA,TRBJ1-1,once,CSSRRGAEAFF,TGCAGCTCCCGGCGGGGGGCTGAAGCTTTCTTT
TRBV7-9,TRBD2,TRBJ2-1,NA,CASSPTGTSGELEQFF,TGTGCCAGCAGCCCCACCGGGACTAGCGGCGAACTTGAGCAGTTCTTC
TRBV7-2,NA,TRBJ1-6,NA,CASSLWALRDSPLHF,TGTGCCAGCAGCTTATGGGCCCTCAGGGATTCACCCCTCCACTTT
TRBV7-9,TRBD2,TRBJ2-3,few,CASSFITSGGAETDTQYF,TGTGCCAGCAGCTTTATAACTAGCGGGGGGGCCGAAACAGATACGCAGTATTTT
TRBV29-1,TRBD1,TRBJ1-2,NA,CSAWDRGFDGYTF,TGCAGCGCCTGGGACAGGGGATTCGATGGCTACACCTTC
TRBV7-2,NA,TRBJ2-1,NA,CASSLDRGGVDEQFF,TGTGCCAGCAGCTTAGACAGGGGAGGTGTGGATGAGCAGTTCTTC
TRBV9,NA,TRBJ1-1,NA,CASSVGGGLLNTEAFF,TGTGCCAGCAGCGTAGGTGGAGGGCTCTTGAACACTGAAGCTTTCTTT
TRBV9,TRBD1,TRBJ1-4,NA,CASSVRQGSGEKLFF,TGTGCCAGCAGCGTCAGACAGGGTTCGGGGGAAAAACTGTTTTTT
TRBV9,NA,TRBJ1-1,NA,CASSVGDGGRVPFF,TGTGCCAGCAGCGTAGGGGACGGGGGGCGCGTGCCTTTCTTT
TRBV2,NA,TRBJ2-4,NA,CASSVALTKNIQYF,TGTGCCAGCAGTGTAGCACTAACCAAAAACATTCAGTACTTC
TRBV15,NA,TRBJ2-1,NA,CATSRKNRRNEQFF,TGTGCCACCAGCCGAAAAAACAGGCGAAATGAGCAGTTCTTC
TRBV4-3,TRBD2,TRBJ2-3,NA,CASSQDFASGGASDTQYF,TGCGCCAGCAGCCAAGATTTTGCTAGCGGGGGGGCGTCAGATACGCAGTATTTT
TRBV7-9,NA,TRBJ1-1,NA,CASSPVRESFF,TGTGCCAGCAGCCCCGTAAGAGAGTCTTTCTTT
TRBV2,NA,TRBJ2-1,NA,CASNSLESSYNEQFF,TGTGCCAGCAATTCCCTCGAGAGCTCCTACAATGAGCAGTTCTTC
TRBV7-9,NA,TRBJ1-3,NA,CASSFTGADTIYF,TGTGCCAGCAGCTTTACAGGTGCTGACACCATATATTTT
TRBV2,NA,TRBJ1-4,NA,CASRFTGLIGEKLFF,TGTGCCAGCAGGTTTACAGGGCTAATTGGAGAAAAACTGTTTTTT
TRBV15,TRBD1,TRBJ2-3,NA,CATSRDLTGGIDTQYF,TGTGCCACCAGCAGAGATCTGACAGGGGGAATAGATACGCAGTATTTT
TRBV28,NA,TRBJ2-3,NA,CASSLGGADTQYF,TGTGCCAGCAGTTTGGGGGGAGCAGATACGCAGTATTTT
TRBV7-6,TRBD1,TRBJ2-2,few,CASSLAGGDRDNTGELFF,TGTGCCAGCAGCTTAGCGGGAGGGGACAGGGATAACACCGGGGAGCTGTTTTTT
TRBV6-5,NA,TRBJ1-3,once,CASSYGGVTGNTIYF,TGTGCCAGCAGTTACGGAGGAGTCACTGGAAACACCATATATTTT
TRBV7-2,NA,TRBJ2-1,NA,CASSLAGRSSYNEQFF,TGTGCCAGCAGCTTAGCGGGTAGGAGCTCCTACAATGAGCAGTTCTTC
TRBV4-1,NA,TRBJ2-7,NA,CASSQKTGESYEQYF,TGCGCCAGCAGCCAAAAGACGGGGGAAAGTTACGAGCAGTACTTC